The entry below describes one TCR beta chain. The data were taken from a study of technical replicates of blood from a few donors. Data came from immunoSEQ multiplex PCR; TCRdb stores just in-frame clones and leaves some out. The sample includes tens of thousands of clones, 90% to 95% of them seen just once. Sequencing was done on a sample of PBMCs. The sequence derives from a human donor in good health. Some clones in this sample may be carry-over from other donors' samples.

The CDR3 spells CASSLAGQGRTGELFF. The DNA of the CDR3 is TGTGCCAGCAGCTTAGCGGGACAGGGGAGGACCGGGGAGCTGTTTTTT. The chain combines TRBV7-2 with TRBJ2-2; 10 nucleotides align to TRBD1. The trim removed 0 bases at V and 5 bases at J, leaving 3 bases unmatched. CDR1 and CDR2 from the germline V gene are SGHTA and FQGNSA. This CDR3 is 16 amino acids long. Variable domain in full (rest from reference TRBV7-2 and TRBJ2-2): GAGVSQSPSNKVTEKGKDVELRCDPISGHTALYWYRQSLGQGLEFLIYFQGNSAPDKSGLPSDRFSAERTGGSVSTLTIQRTQQEDSAVYLCASSLAGQGRTGELFFGEGSRLTVL.